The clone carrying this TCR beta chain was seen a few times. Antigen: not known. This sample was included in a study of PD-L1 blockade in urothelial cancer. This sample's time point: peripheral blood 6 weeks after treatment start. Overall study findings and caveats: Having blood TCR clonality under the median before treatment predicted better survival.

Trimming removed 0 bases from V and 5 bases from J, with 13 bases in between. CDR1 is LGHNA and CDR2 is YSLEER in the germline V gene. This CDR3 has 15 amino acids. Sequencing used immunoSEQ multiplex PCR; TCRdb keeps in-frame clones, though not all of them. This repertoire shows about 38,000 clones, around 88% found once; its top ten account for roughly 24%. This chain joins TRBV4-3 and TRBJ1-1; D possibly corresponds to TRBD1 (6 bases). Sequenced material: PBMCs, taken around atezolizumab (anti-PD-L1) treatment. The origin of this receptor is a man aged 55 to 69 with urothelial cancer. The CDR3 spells CASSQDSGVWTEAFF. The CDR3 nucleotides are TGCGCCAGCAGCCAAGATTCAGGGGTTTGGACTGAAGCTTTCTTT.